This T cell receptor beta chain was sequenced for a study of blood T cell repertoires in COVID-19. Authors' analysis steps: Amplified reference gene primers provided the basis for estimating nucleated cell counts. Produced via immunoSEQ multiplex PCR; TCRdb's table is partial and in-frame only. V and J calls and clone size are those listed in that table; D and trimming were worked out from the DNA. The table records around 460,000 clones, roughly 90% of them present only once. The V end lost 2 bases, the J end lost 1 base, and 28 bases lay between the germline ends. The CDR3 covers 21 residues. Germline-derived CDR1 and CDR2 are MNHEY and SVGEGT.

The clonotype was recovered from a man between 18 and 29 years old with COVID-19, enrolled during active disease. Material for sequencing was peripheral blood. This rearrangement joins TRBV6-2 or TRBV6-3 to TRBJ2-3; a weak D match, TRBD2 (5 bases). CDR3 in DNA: TGTGCCAGCAGTTACCCCTCCCCACTAGAAAACCCTGAATATGGCACAGATACGCAGTATTTT. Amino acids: CASSYPSPLENPEYGTDTQYF.